This record concerns one T cell receptor beta chain sequence. This CDR3 spans 11 amino acids. In germline, CDR1 is SGHTA, CDR2 FQGNSA. Trimming shortened V by 5 bases and J by 9 bases, and 10 bases separated the two germline ends. This entry is derived from a study of blood T cell repertoires in COVID-19. Sequencing used immunoSEQ multiplex PCR; TCRdb keeps in-frame clones, though not all of them. This repertoire shows about 200,000 clones, around 85% found once; its top ten account for 15% to 20%. Followed longitudinally, the Seattle patients had been enrolled during active infection. This chain uses TRBV7-2 with TRBJ2-5; D is possibly TRBD2 (6 bases). The TCR comes from a person aged 65 to 85 with COVID-19, enrolled during active disease. The source material was peripheral blood. This CDR3 reads CASSHGEAQYF. The CDR3 nucleotides read TGTGCCAGCAGCCACGGGGAGGCCCAGTACTTC.